This paragraph covers one T cell receptor (beta chain) sequence. Its specific antigen is unknown. Base-call qualities are not available, and no considerably larger clone is one nucleotide away. The immunoSEQ hsTCRB Kit was used with multiplexed V- and J-gene primers to amplify TCR-beta CDR3 regions from genomic DNA. Unique DNA barcodes were added in a second PCR, and the samples were pooled together with one negative control and one positive control. Sequencing of the pooled TCR-beta libraries was performed on an Illumina MiSeq using a 150-cycle paired-end protocol. Per the original workflow: Adaptive Biotechnologies processed the raw sequencing data and produced a report containing normalized, annotated TCR-beta repertoires. T-cell density was calculated by normalizing TCR-beta templates to usable DNA, with usable DNA estimated through amplification of housekeeping genes. Richness was the count of unique rearrangements, and clonality was defined as 1 minus Pielou's evenness. TCRdb mirrors the immuneACCESS table, restricted to in-frame sequences. Some clones are absent from its copies; in checked studies, under half trace to an unresolved V gene, and the reason for the others is unknown. V and J calls and clone size are those listed in that table; D and trimming were worked out from the DNA. The sample profile shows 2,000 to 2,500 clones; roughly 80% of them were found once. The leading ten clones occupy roughly 5% of the sample.

The donors were limited-stage small-cell lung cancer patients who had surgical resection in Hangzhou, China, between the late 2000s and the early 2020s. Every donor went straight to surgery with no preoperative chemotherapy or radiotherapy, and no donor was given immunotherapy either before or after surgery. In the sequenced cohort of around 19 patients, every patient was either a smoker or a heavy second-hand smoker. Adjacent normal lung was taken at least 2 cm away from the tumor margin, and two pathologists confirmed by morphology that the adjacent normal lung was free of malignant cells. To characterize T cell repertoire heterogeneity, the study applied multi-region TCR-beta sequencing to resected limited-stage small-cell lung cancers and to tumor-adjacent lung tissue. Genomic DNA was extracted from FFPE tissue using the AllPrep DNA/RNA FFPE Kit (Qiagen). This sample stems from a study of T cells and copy number aberrations in small-cell lung cancer (dated by TCRdb to the early 2020s). General notes on the study: To relate T cell metrics to mutations and copy number aberrations, the same tumor regions underwent both TCR repertoire sequencing and whole-exome sequencing. Tumor TCR data were available for 16 to 20 patients, and TCR data from both tumor and normal tissue were available for more than 11 patients. Results and caveats for the whole study, not just this receptor: Every specimen was formalin-fixed paraffin-embedded tissue, a material known to introduce sequencing artifacts. The study was limited by a small sample size because surgical resection is uncommon in small-cell lung cancer, and the findings require validation. Compared with adjacent lung tissue, tumors showed lower T-cell density, richness and clonality, although the density difference was not significant.

Sequenced material: normal tissue next to the tumor. The clonotype originates from a woman aged 50 to 60 with small cell lung cancer.

The DNA sequence reads TGCGCCAGCAGTGACCCGCCGTTGAACACTGAAGCTTTCTTT. The translation is CASSDPPLNTEAFF. The chain links TRBV10-2 with TRBJ1-1; no D gene is confidently identified. Between the V and J ends, shortened by 3 bases and 0 bases respectively, the junction contains 8 bases. From the germline V gene, CDR1 is WSHSY and CDR2 is SAAADI. There are 14 amino acids in the CDR3, from cysteine to phenylalanine inclusive. Just the 42-base CDR3 DNA is kept, in frame starting at base 1.